This T cell receptor beta chain comes out of a study of early T cells in non-severe SARS-CoV-2 infection. The CDR3 contains 15 residues. The ends lost 0 bases at V and 8 bases at J; junction bases unmatched: 4. The germline gives CDR1 SEHNR, CDR2 FQNEAQ (reference sequence). TCRdb reprocessed the 5' RACE reads via MiXCR and lists one record per CDR3 protein. Among over 50,000 distinct CDR3 sequences listed, around 12% were seen once. Source material: whole blood. This sequence originates from an adult who was a healthcare worker with PCR-confirmed SARS-CoV-2 infection or an uninfected control (not recorded which). The rearrangement links TRBV7-9 to TRBJ1-4; 9 bases are shared with TRBD1. The CDR3 DNA reads TGTGCCAGCAGCTTAGCTGGGACAGGGTTGGAAAAACTGTTTTTT. The encoded protein is CASSLAGTGLEKLFF.